This TCR beta chain was sequenced for a study of blood T cell repertoires in COVID-19. Study at large: Researchers got acute and convalescent COVID-19 samples from the United States, Italy and Spain. PBMCs, B-cell-depleted T cells, or T cells were the source of the cDNA or gDNA that made up the material.

Original handling: Reference gene primer amplification gave estimated nucleated cell counts. Assay used: immunoSEQ multiplex PCR; TCRdb lists only in-frame clones, some missing. The V and J calls and the clone size are those of that table, but D and trimming were determined from the DNA. The repertoire includes 200,000 to 300,000 clones, over 70% of them detected once, and more than 1.3% sits in the top ten. After removal of 4 bases from V and 7 bases from J, the junction contained 9 bases not matched to a gene. Germline CDR1 is GTSNPN and CDR2 is SVGIG (reference sequence). This CDR3 is 13 amino acids long.

The sample comprised peripheral blood. This sequence originates from a woman in her thirties or forties who had recovered from COVID-19. V usage is TRBV30 and J usage is TRBJ1-1; 7 nucleotides match TRBD1. The CDR3 loop reads CAWTLVWDSEAFF. The CDR3 nucleotides read TGTGCCTGGACCCTCGTGTGGGACAGTGAAGCTTTCTTT.